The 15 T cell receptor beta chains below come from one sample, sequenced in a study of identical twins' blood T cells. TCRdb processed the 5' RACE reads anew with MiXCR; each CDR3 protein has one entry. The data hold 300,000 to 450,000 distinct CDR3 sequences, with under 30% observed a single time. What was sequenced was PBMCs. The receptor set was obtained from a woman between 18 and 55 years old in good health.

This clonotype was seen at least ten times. CDR3 amino acids: CSVSGYQETQYF. CDR3 in DNA: TGCAGCGTTTCCGGGTACCAAGAGACCCAGTACTTC. The genes are TRBV29-1 and TRBJ2-5; no reliable D call. Trimming took 5 bases from V and 0 from J, leaving 7 bases between them. Germline V gene lookup returns CDR1 SQVTM and CDR2 ANQGSEA. The CDR3 covers 12 residues.

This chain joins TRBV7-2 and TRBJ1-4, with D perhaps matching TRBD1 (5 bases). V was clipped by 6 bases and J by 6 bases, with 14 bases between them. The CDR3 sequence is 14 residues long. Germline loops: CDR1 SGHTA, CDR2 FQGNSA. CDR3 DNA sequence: TGTGCCAGCAGTGGGGGGGTCTTTGATGAAAAACTGTTTTTT. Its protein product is CASSGGVFDEKLFF.

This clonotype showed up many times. The chain's CDR3 is CASSSPDAGNTIYF. The CDR3 DNA reads as TGTGCCAGCAGCTCTCCGGACGCTGGAAACACCATATATTTT. This chain links TRBV5-4 with TRBJ1-3, with D hard to call. V was clipped by 3 bases and J by 2 bases, with 9 bases between them. Per the germline V gene, CDR1 is SGHNT and CDR2 is YYREEE (reference sequence). The CDR3 is 14 residues long.

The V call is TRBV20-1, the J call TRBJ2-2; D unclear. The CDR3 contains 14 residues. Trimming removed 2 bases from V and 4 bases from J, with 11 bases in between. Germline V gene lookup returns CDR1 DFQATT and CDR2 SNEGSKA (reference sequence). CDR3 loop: CSARPQPATGELFF. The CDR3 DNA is TGCAGTGCTAGACCGCAGCCGGCCACCGGGGAGCTGTTTTTT.

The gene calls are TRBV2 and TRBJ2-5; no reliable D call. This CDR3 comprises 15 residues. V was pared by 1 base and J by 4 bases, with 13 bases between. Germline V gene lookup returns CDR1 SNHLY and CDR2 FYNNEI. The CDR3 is CASSEETPSSETQYF. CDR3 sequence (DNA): TGTGCCAGCAGTGAAGAGACCCCGTCCTCAGAGACCCAGTACTTC.

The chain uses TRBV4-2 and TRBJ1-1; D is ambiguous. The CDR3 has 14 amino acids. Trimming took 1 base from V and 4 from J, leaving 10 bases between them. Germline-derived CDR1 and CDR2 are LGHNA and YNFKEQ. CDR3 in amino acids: CASSQAGRVTEAFF. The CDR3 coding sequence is TGTGCCAGCAGCCAAGCGGGAAGGGTCACTGAAGCTTTCTTT.

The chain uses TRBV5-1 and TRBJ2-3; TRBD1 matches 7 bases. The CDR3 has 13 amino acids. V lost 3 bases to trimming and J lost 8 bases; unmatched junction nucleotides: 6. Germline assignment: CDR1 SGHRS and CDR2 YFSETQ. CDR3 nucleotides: TGCGCCAGCAGCTATCGGTCAGGGGGTACGCAGTATTTT. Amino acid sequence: CASSYRSGGTQYF.

CDR3 bases: TGTGCCGGTAAACAGGAAAGTGAAGCTTTCTTT. This encodes CAGKQESEAFF. The V gene is TRBV19, the J gene TRBJ1-1; D possibly corresponds to TRBD1 (5 bases). CDR1 is LNHDA, CDR2 SQIVND, per germline (reference sequence). The CDR3 has 11 residues. The V end was cut by 11 bases, the J end by 7 bases, with 14 bases between.

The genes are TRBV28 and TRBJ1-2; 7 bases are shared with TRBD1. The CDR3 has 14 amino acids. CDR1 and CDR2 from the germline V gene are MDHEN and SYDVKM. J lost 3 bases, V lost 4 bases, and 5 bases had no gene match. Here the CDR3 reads CASSSRGQYYGYTF. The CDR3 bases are TGTGCCAGCAGTTCTAGGGGGCAGTACTATGGCTACACCTTC.

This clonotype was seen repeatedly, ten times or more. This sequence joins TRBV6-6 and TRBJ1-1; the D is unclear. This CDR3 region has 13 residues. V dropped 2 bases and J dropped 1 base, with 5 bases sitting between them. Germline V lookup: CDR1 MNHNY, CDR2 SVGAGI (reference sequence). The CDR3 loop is CASSYPRNTEAFF. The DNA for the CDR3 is TGTGCCAGCAGTTACCCCAGGAACACTGAAGCTTTCTTT.

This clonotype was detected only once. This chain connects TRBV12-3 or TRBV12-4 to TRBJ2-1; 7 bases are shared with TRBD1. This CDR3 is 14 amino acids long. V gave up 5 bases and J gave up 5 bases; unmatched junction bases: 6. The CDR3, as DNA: TGTGCCAGCAGTACAGTCAGGGGGAACAATGAGCAGTTCTTC. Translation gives CASSTVRGNNEQFF.

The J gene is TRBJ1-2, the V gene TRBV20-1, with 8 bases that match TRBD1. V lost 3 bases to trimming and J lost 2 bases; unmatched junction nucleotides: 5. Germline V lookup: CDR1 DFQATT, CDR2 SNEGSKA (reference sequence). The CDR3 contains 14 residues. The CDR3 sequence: CSARAGGSNYGYTF. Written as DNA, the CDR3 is TGCAGTGCTAGGGCAGGGGGCTCAAACTATGGCTACACCTTC.

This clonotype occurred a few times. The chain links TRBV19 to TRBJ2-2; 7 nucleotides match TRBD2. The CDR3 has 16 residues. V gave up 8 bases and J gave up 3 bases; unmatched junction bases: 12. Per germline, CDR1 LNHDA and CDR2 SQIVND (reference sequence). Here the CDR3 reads CASSDGPSGDTGELFF. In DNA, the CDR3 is TGTGCCAGTTCTGACGGCCCGAGCGGGGACACCGGGGAGCTGTTTTTT.

As DNA, the CDR3 is TGTGCCAGCCCGGCACCGAACACTGAAGCTTTCTTT. It is translated as CASPAPNTEAFF. V is TRBV19 and J is TRBJ1-1; no clear D gene. V dropped 9 bases and J dropped 1 base, with 9 bases sitting between them. Per germline, CDR1 LNHDA and CDR2 SQIVND (reference sequence). The CDR3 loop spans 12 amino acids.

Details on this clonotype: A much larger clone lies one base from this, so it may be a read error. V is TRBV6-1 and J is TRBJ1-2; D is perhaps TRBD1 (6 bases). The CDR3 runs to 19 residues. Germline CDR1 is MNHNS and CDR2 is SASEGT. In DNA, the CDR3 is TGTACCAGCAGCGTCGTACCGGAGTTAAGGGGGGAGTTCAACTATGGCTACACCTTC. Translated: CTSSVVPELRGEFNYGYTF.